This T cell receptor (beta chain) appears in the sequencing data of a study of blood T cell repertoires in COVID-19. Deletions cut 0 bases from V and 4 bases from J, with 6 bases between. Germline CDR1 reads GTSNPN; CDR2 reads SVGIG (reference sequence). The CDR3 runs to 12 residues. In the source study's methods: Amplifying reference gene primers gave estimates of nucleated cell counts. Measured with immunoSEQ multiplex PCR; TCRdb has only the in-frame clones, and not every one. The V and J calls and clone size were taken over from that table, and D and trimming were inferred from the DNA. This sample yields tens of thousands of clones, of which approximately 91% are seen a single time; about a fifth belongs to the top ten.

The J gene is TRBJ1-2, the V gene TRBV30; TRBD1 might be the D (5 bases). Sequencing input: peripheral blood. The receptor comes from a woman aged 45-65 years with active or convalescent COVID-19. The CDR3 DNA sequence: TGTGCCTGGAGTGTGACAGCCTATGGCTACACCTTC. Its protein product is CAWSVTAYGYTF.